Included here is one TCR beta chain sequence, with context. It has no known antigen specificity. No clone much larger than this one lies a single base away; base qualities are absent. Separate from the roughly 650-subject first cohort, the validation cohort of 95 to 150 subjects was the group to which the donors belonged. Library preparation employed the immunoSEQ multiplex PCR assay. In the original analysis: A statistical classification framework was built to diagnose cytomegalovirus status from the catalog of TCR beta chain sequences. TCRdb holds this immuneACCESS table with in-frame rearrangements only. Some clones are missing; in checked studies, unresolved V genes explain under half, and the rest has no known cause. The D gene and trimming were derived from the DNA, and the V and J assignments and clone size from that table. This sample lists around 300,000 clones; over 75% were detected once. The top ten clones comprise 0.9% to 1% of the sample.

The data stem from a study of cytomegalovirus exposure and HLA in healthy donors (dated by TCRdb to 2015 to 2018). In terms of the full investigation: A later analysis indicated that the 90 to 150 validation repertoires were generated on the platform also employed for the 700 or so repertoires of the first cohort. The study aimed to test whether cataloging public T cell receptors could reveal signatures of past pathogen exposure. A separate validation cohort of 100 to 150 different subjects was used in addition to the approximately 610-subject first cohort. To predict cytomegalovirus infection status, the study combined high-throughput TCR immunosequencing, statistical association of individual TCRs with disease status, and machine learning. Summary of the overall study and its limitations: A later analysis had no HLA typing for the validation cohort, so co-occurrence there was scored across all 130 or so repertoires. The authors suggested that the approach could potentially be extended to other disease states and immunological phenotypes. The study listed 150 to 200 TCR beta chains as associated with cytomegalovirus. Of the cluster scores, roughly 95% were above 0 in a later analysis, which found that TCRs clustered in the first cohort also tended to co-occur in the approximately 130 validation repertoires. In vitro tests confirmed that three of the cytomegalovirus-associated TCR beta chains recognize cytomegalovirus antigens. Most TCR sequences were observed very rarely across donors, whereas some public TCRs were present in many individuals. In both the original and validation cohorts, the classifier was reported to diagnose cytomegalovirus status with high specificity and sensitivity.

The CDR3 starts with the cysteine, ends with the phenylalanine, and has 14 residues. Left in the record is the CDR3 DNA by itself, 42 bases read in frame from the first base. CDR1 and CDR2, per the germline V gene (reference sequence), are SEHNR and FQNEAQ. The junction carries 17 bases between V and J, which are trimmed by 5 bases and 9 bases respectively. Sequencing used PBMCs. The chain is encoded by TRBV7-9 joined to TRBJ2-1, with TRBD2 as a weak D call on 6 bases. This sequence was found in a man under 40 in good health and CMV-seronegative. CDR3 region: CASSPQLKAGEQFF. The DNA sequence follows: TGTGCCAGCAGCCCACAATTAAAAGCGGGTGAGCAGTTCTTC.